A selection of T cell receptor beta chains follows, all from one sample in a study of cytomegalovirus exposure and HLA in healthy donors. This table comes from immunoSEQ multiplex PCR, and its TCRdb copy is limited to in-frame clones, with some not included. This table holds about 160,000 clones, around 78% found once. Material: PBMCs. The receptors derive from a woman aged 40 to 55 in good health and CMV-seropositive. Each CDR3 is given with its conserved first and last residue. Each record gives: V gene, J gene, clone size, CDR3 length, D gene, CDR3 DNA, CDR3 protein. The D gene is left open where the match is weak. Not every row has a clone size; where given, it reads once, few, many or a size class.

TRBV10-2	TRBJ2-1	NA	12	TRBD2	TGCGCCAGCAGTGAGACGCGGGGGGAGTGGTTCTTC	CASSETRGEWFF
TRBV28	TRBJ1-2	many	15	TRBD1	TGTGCCAGCAGCACGCTCACAGGGGTGGGCTATGGCTACACCTTC	CASSTLTGVGYGYTF
TRBV2	TRBJ2-7	NA	14	TRBD2	TGTGCCAGCAGGAACCCTAGCGGGGGTTACGAGCAGTACTTC	CASRNPSGGYEQYF
TRBV7-8	TRBJ1-6	few	18	NA	TGTGCCAGCAGCCTAACAAGGGAGGGACAATCATCGGTCGCACCCCTCCACTTT	CASSLTREGQSSVAPLHF
TRBV5-1	TRBJ2-7	once	15	NA	TGCGCCAGCAGCTTGGCAGGGGCGGGTCCCTACGAGCAGTACTTC	CASSLAGAGPYEQYF
TRBV2	TRBJ1-1	NA	14	NA	TGTGCCAGCAGTGATCGCGGGTTGAACACTGAAGCTTTCTTT	CASSDRGLNTEAFF
TRBV6-1	TRBJ1-1	NA	16	NA	TGTGCCAGCAGTGAAGCGTTTGGGAGGCGGAACACTGAAGCTTTCTTT	CASSEAFGRRNTEAFF
TRBV5-1	TRBJ2-6	NA	18	NA	TGCGCCAGCAGCTGGGGTCCTAGCCTCAGCTCTGGGGCCAACGTCCTGACTTTC	CASSWGPSLSSGANVLTF
TRBV29-1	TRBJ2-1	few	14	NA	TGCAGCGCTGCCTCAGGGGGGTCCTACAATGAGCAGTTCTTC	CSAASGGSYNEQFF
TRBV7-3	TRBJ2-7	few	12	NA	TGTGCCAGCAGCTCTCAGGGGACGGGGCAGTACTTC	CASSSQGTGQYF
TRBV5-8	TRBJ2-3	NA	18	TRBD2	TGTGCCAGCAGCTTGGCCGGGAGGACTAGCTTTAGCACAGATACGCAGTATTTT	CASSLAGRTSFSTDTQYF
TRBV19	TRBJ2-1	NA	14	NA	TGTGCCAGTAGTTTCGGGGATCGATACAATGAGCAGTTCTTC	CASSFGDRYNEQFF
TRBV7-3	TRBJ2-5	NA	13	TRBD2	TGTGCCAGCAGCCCTGGGACTAGCGAGACCCAGTACTTC	CASSPGTSETQYF
TRBV19	TRBJ2-3	few	14	TRBD1	TGTGCCAGTAGGACAGGGATGAGCACAGATACGCAGTATTTT	CASRTGMSTDTQYF
TRBV15	TRBJ2-1	NA	16	NA	TGTGCCACCAGCAGAGACGGCACAGGCCGAGTGAATGAGCAGTTCTTC	CATSRDGTGRVNEQFF
TRBV7-2	TRBJ2-7	NA	14	NA	TGTGCCAGCAGCCTAGACCCCGGGGGCTACGAGCAGTACTTC	CASSLDPGGYEQYF
TRBV4-3	TRBJ1-2	once	19	NA	TGCGCCAGCAGCCAAGATCAACCGAATAGGGCAGGGACTAACTATGGCTACACCTTC	CASSQDQPNRAGTNYGYTF
TRBV27	TRBJ2-3	once	15	NA	TGTGCCAGCAGTTTTTTACTCACGCACGAAGATACGCAGTATTTT	CASSFLLTHEDTQYF